Presented here are 8 T cell receptor beta chains from one specimen sequenced in a study of CD4 and CD8 cells across lung adenocarcinoma regions. TCRdb fed the PCR reads into MiXCR, producing one record per CDR3 protein. There are approximately 12,000 distinct CDR3 sequences in the sample; around half occur only once, and around 28% lies in the top ten. The sequenced sample was CD8+ T cells from the margin of a lung tumor. These receptors were collected from a female donor with lung adenocarcinoma. The CD4 and CD8 labels of this study may be unreliable.

This clonotype was detected only a few times. J is TRBJ2-1 and V is TRBV6-1; D remains unclear. Germline V gene lookup returns CDR1 MNHNS and CDR2 SASEGT. Trimming removed 5 bases at V and 3 bases at J, with 8 bases between. The CDR3 has 13 amino acids. The CDR3, as DNA: TGTGCCAGCAGTCAGCTAGACTACAATGAGCAGTTCTTC. Protein product: CASSQLDYNEQFF.

This clonotype was counted many times. The V gene is TRBV11-2, the J gene TRBJ2-5; D is perhaps TRBD2 (6 bases). The CDR3 consists of 13 residues. V was cut by 3 bases and J by 2 bases, with 7 bases left in between. CDR1 and CDR2 from the germline V gene are SGHAT and FQNNGV. CDR3 protein: CASSFREQETQYF. As DNA, the CDR3 is TGTGCCAGCAGCTTCCGGGAGCAAGAGACCCAGTACTTC.

Details on this clonotype: Compared with germline, one end of the junction differs, possibly owing to a read error. The rearrangement uses TRBV6-1 and TRBJ2-3; 10 nucleotides align to TRBD2. The CDR3 spans 15 residues. CDR1 and CDR2 (germline): MNHNS, SASEGT. CDR3 coding DNA: TGTGCCAGCAGTCCGAGCGGGGGGGGCCAAGATACGCAGTATTTC. Its protein product is CASSPSGGGQDTQYF.

This sequence joins TRBV10-3 and TRBJ2-4; D possibly uses TRBD1 or TRBD2 (6 bases each). This CDR3 region has 14 residues. The germline gives CDR1 ENHRY, CDR2 SYGVKD. The DNA of the CDR3 is TGTGCGGGGCTCGGGGGCGGGGACCAAGACACCCAGTACTTC. It codes for CAGLGGGDQDTQYF.

The V gene is TRBV4-1, the J gene TRBJ1-5; a weak D match, TRBD1 (5 bases). Trimming removed 0 bases at V and 5 bases at J, with 14 bases between. This CDR3 is built from 16 residues. Germline CDR1 reads MGHRA; CDR2 reads YSYEKL. The DNA for the CDR3 is TGCGCCAGCAGCCAAGATCCCCCAGGGCGGGATCAGCCCCAGCATTTT. Its translation is CASSQDPPGRDQPQHF.

The V and J genes are TRBV27 and TRBJ2-5; D unresolved. The CDR3 sequence is 13 residues long. CDR1 MNHEY and CDR2 SMNVEV come from the germline V gene (reference sequence). V was pared by 6 bases and J by 10 bases, with 18 bases between. This chain's CDR3 is CASRSHEEEDQYF. The CDR3 bases are TGTGCCAGCAGATCGCACGAGGAAGAGGACCAGTACTTC.

By share of the sample, this clonotype is medium-sized. Just one base apart from a much larger clone, this may be a read error. The V and J genes are TRBV6-1 and TRBJ2-1; D tentatively fits TRBD1 or TRBD2 (6 bases each). Germline V gene lookup returns CDR1 MNHNS and CDR2 SASEGT. V gave up 2 bases and J gave up 13 bases, with 21 bases separating them. The CDR3 runs 15 residues. The CDR3 spells CASSEYLTLGGTQFF. For the CDR3, the DNA is TGTGCCAGCAGTGAATATTTGACTTTAGGGGGGACCCAGTTCTTC.

V and J are TRBV27 and TRBJ1-6, with D tentatively TRBD1 (5 bases). Germline V CDR1 and CDR2: MNHEY, SMNVEV (reference sequence). The germline V and J ends were trimmed by 7 bases and 7 bases, with 17 bases remaining between them. There are 15 residues in the CDR3. In DNA, the CDR3 is TGTGCCAGCAACGGACTCGGGACTGTAAATTCACCCCTCCACTTT. Translated, it gives CASNGLGTVNSPLHF.